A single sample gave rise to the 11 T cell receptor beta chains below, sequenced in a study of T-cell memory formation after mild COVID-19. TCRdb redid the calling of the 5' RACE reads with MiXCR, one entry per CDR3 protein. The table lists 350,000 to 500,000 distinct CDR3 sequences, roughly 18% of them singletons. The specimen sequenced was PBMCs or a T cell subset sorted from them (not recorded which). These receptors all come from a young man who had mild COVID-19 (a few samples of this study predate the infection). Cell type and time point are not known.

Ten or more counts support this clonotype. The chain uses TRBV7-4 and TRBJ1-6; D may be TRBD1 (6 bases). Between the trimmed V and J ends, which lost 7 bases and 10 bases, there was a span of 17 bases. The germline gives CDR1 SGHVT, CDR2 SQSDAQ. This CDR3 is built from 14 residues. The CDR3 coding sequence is TGTGCCAGCACCCCCCAGGCAGGGGAATCACCCCTCCACTTT. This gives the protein CASTPQAGESPLHF.

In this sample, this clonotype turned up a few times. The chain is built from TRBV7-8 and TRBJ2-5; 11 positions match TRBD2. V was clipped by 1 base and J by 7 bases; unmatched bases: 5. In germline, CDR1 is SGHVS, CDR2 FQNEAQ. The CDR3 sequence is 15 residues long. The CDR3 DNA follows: TGTGCCAGCAGCTTAGGACTAGCGGGACGACCGACCCAGTACTTC. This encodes CASSLGLAGRPTQYF. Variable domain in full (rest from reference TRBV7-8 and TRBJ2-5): GAGVSQSPRYKVAKRGQDVALRCDPISGHVSLFWYQQALGQGPEFLTYFQNEAQLDKSGLPSDRFFAERPEGSVSTLKIQRTQQEDSAVYLCASSLGLAGRPTQYFGPGTRLLVL.

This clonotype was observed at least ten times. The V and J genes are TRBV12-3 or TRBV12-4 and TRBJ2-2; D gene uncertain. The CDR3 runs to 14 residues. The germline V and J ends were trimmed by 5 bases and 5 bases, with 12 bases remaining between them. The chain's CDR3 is CASSTTAGTGELFF. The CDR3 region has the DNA TGTGCCAGCAGTACGACGGCAGGTACCGGGGAGCTGTTTTTT.

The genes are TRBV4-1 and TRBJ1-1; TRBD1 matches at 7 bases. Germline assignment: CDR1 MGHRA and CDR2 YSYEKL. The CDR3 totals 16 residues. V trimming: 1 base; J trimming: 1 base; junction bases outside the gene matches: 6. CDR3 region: CASSQGPGQTNTEAFF. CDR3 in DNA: TGCGCCAGCAGCCAAGGACCGGGACAGACGAACACTGAAGCTTTCTTT.

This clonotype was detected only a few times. This chain's CDR3 is CASSRTPQGSFGNTIYF. In DNA form, the CDR3 reads TGCGCCAGCAGCCGAACCCCACAGGGCTCTTTTGGAAACACCATATATTTT. The chain carries TRBV4-3 and TRBJ1-3; D is possibly TRBD1 (6 bases). The V end lost 4 bases, the J end lost 3 bases, and 19 bases lay between the germline ends. The germline V gene has CDR1 LGHNA and CDR2 YSLEER. The CDR3 has 17 residues.

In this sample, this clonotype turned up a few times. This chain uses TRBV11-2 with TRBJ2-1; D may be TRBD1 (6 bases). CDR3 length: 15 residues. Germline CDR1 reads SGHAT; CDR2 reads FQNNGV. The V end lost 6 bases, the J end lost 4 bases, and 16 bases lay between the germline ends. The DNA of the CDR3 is TGTGCCAGCAGTCTAACAGGGTTGGGGTACAATGAGCAGTTCTTC. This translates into CASSLTGLGYNEQFF.

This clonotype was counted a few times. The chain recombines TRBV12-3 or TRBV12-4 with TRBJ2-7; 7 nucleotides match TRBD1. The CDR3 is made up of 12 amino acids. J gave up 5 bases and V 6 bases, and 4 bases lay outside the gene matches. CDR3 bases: TGTGCCAGCAGGACAGGGATCCACGAGCAGTACTTC. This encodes CASRTGIHEQYF.

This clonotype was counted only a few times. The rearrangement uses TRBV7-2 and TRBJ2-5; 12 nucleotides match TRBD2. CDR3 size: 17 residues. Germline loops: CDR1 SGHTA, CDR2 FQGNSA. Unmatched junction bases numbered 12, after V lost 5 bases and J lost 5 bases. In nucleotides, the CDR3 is TGTGCCAGCAGCAACGCCCCTAGCGGGGGGGCCCTGGAGACCCAGTACTTC. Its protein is CASSNAPSGGALETQYF.

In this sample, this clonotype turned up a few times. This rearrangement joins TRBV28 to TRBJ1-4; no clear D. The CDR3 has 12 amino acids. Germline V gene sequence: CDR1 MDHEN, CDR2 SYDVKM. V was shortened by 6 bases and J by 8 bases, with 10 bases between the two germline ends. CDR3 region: CASRSDLEKLFF. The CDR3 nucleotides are TGTGCCAGCAGGAGCGACCTAGAAAAACTGTTTTTT.

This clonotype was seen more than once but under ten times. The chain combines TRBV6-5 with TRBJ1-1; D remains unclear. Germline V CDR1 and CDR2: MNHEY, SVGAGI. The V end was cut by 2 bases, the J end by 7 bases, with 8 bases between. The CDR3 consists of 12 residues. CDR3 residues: CASSYRRGEAFF. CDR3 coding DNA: TGTGCCAGCAGTTACCGGCGGGGTGAAGCTTTCTTT.

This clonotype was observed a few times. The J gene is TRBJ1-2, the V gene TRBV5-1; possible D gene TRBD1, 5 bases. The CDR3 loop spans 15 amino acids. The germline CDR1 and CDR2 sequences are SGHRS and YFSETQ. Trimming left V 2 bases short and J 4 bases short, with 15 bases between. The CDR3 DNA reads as TGCGCCAGCAGCTTCGAGGGGCTTCTCTTCTATGGCTACACCTTC. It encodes CASSFEGLLFYGYTF.